This TCR beta chain was profiled in a study of breast tumors, draining lymph nodes, adjacent tissues. CDR3 length: 18 amino acids. The germline V gene has CDR1 KGHDR and CDR2 SFDVKD. The V and J ends lost 7 bases and 6 bases, in that order; junction bases with no gene match: 15. About this clonotype: The antigen is undetermined.

In TCRdb, the multiplex PCR reads were re-called with MiXCR into one record per CDR3 protein. The repertoire consists of about 19,000 distinct CDR3 sequences, with over 40% occurring once and the leading ten covering 15% to 25%. General study results and limits: Compared with basal-like, luminal-like tumors shared significantly more repertoire with nontumor tissue. The data were judged consistent with most tumor T cells coming from lymph node and expanding in tumor. That most tumor T cells come from lymph nodes remained unproven. Tumors had less TCR diversity than lymph nodes, more than nontumor tissue.

The receptor was derived from a female donor with breast cancer. Some clones in this sample may be carry-over from other donors' samples. The sequenced sample was breast tumor tissue. The V and J genes are TRBV24-1 and TRBJ2-2, with TRBD2 identical over 11 bases. The DNA of the CDR3 is TGTGCCACCAGCAGCCCCACCCGACTAGCGGGATTGCCCGGGGAGCTGTTTTTT. Translating it yields CATSSPTRLAGLPGELFF.